This is a list of T cell receptor beta chains from one sample in a study of T cell repertoires in cytomegalovirus infection. Each CDR3 protein gets one entry after TCRdb re-called the reads with MiXCR. Counted here are 750,000 to 950,000 distinct CDR3 sequences, under 35% occurring once; the ten biggest clones make up less than 15%. Antigens for these TCRs are unknown. The material sequenced was cultured CD8+ T cells from PBMCs, taken from culture after CMV antigen stimulation. The receptor source for this set is a human donor in good health (CMV status not recorded). Some clones in this sample may be carry-over from other donors' samples. Both conserved end residues are part of each CDR3. The order of the fields is D gene, CDR3 length, clone size, V gene, J gene, CDR3 DNA, CDR3 protein. D genes are given only for firm matches. A clone size is listed for some rows: how often the clone was seen (once, few, many), or a class if it is expanded.

TRBD2	20	few	TRBV7-2	TRBJ2-1	TGTGCCAGCAGCTTAATTAGTCTAGCGGGGGGTGCTAGCTCCTACAATGAGCAGTTCTTC	CASSLISLAGGASSYNEQFF
TRBD1	15	few	TRBV15	TRBJ2-7	TGTGCCACCAGCAGAGATCTGGGACAGTCCTACGAGCAGTACTTC	CATSRDLGQSYEQYF
TRBD2	16	once	TRBV20-1	TRBJ2-1	TGCAGTGCTTCCGGGACTAGCGGGGGGGATTACAATGAGCAGTTCTTC	CSASGTSGGDYNEQFF
-	14	-	TRBV12-3/TRBV12-4	TRBJ1-4	TGTGCCAGCAGTTTAGGGGGGGTTGGGGACAAACTGTTTTTT	CASSLGGVGDKLFF
-	15	-	TRBV19	TRBJ2-1	TGTGCCAGTAGTATAGCGTCCTACTCCTACAATGAGCAGTTCTTC	CASSIASYSYNEQFF
TRBD2	15	-	TRBV20-1	TRBJ2-1	TGCAGTGCTAGAGGGCTAGCGGGGGGCTACAATGAGCAGTTCTTC	CSARGLAGGYNEQFF
TRBD1	18	many	TRBV19	TRBJ1-1	TGTGCCAGTAGTATGTCTTACCGGGACAGGGAAAGGCGGACTGAAGCTTTCTTT	CASSMSYRDRERRTEAFF
-	16	-	TRBV11-3	TRBJ2-2	TGTGCCAGCAGCTTAGGAGGGGGGGCTGACACCGGGGAGCTGTTTTTT	CASSLGGGADTGELFF
TRBD1	16	-	TRBV4-2	TRBJ1-1	TGTGCCAGCAGCCAAGATTGGACAGGGGTGATCACTGAAGCTTTCTTT	CASSQDWTGVITEAFF
TRBD1	14	-	TRBV27	TRBJ2-5	TGTGCCACCCGGGACAGGGCGGATGAAGAGACCCAGTACTTC	CATRDRADEETQYF
-	15	once	TRBV6-5	TRBJ2-5	TGTGCCAGCTCGGGATACAGGGAGGCGGAAGAGACCCAGTACTTC	CASSGYREAEETQYF
TRBD2	18	many	TRBV7-8	TRBJ2-3	TGTGCCAGCAGTACCGGGGTAGTAGCGGGGTTTAGCACAGATACGCAGTATTTT	CASSTGVVAGFSTDTQYF
-	12	-	TRBV5-6	TRBJ1-2	TGTGCATCAACCGGGGACGACTATGGCTACACCTTC	CASTGDDYGYTF
TRBD2	16	-	TRBV4-2	TRBJ2-3	TGTGCCAGCAGCCAAGAGGCGGGGGGCTCCGCAGATACGCAGTATTTT	CASSQEAGGSADTQYF
TRBD1	16	few	TRBV7-2	TRBJ2-2	TGTGCCAGCAGTCACCGGGACAGCGAAAACACCGGGGAGCTGTTTTTT	CASSHRDSENTGELFF
TRBD1	15	many	TRBV4-1	TRBJ1-5	TGCGCCAGCAGCCAACCGGGACAGGGGAATCAGCCCCAGCATTTT	CASSQPGQGNQPQHF
TRBD2	15	few	TRBV4-1	TRBJ2-7	TGCGCCAGCCGCTATTCTAGCGGGGGACAGTACGAGCAGTACTTC	CASRYSSGGQYEQYF
TRBD1	15	-	TRBV4-3	TRBJ2-3	TGCGCCAGCAGCCAAGGACAGGGGCTCATGAATACGCAGTATTTT	CASSQGQGLMNTQYF
-	15	-	TRBV4-1	TRBJ1-1	TGCGCCAGCAGCATGGTGGCCCCATCCGACACTGAAGCTTTCTTT	CASSMVAPSDTEAFF
-	15	few	TRBV6-2/TRBV6-3	TRBJ1-5	TGTGCCAGCAGTTACGCGACAGAACCTGAGCAGCCCCAGCATTTT	CASSYATEPEQPQHF
-	13	once	TRBV7-6	TRBJ1-1	TGTGCCAGCAGCTTATCCCAGGGTCGACAAGCTTTCTTT	CASSLSQGRQAFF
-	15	many	TRBV4-1	TRBJ1-6	TGCGCCAGCAGCCAAGGTGGAAACTATAATTCACCCCTCCACTTT	CASSQGGNYNSPLHF
-	15	-	TRBV27	TRBJ2-5	TGTGCCAGCAGTTTCACAGGGTCGGAGCAAGAGACCCAGTACTTC	CASSFTGSEQETQYF
-	14	many	TRBV12-3/TRBV12-4	TRBJ1-1	TGTGCCACCTCCCTTGGCGAAGCGAACACTGAAGCTTTCTTT	CATSLGEANTEAFF
-	15	-	TRBV12-5	TRBJ2-1	TGTGCTAGTGGTTTCGACAGCGTGTACTACAATGAGCAGTTCTTC	CASGFDSVYYNEQFF
TRBD1	17	-	TRBV4-1	TRBJ2-7	TGCGCCAGCAGCCAAGATTTTGCCCTTCCGGGACAGGCGGAGCAGTACTTC	CASSQDFALPGQAEQYF
-	15	-	TRBV4-1	TRBJ1-3	TGCGCCAGCAGCCCGAATATAGCGATAGGAAACACCATATATTTT	CASSPNIAIGNTIYF
-	18	few	TRBV12-5	TRBJ2-1	TGTGCTAGTGGTTTTACCGTCGCGGGCCGAGAACTCTACAATGAGCAGTTCTTC	CASGFTVAGRELYNEQFF
TRBD1	17	-	TRBV5-1	TRBJ1-1	TGCGCCAGCAGTTGGACAGGGGGCGCGGGGCTGGACACTGAAGCTTTCTTT	CASSWTGGAGLDTEAFF
TRBD2	14	many	TRBV12-3/TRBV12-4	TRBJ2-1	TGTGCCAGCACCGTAGCGGGGGCTTACAATGAGCAGTTCTTC	CASTVAGAYNEQFF
-	14	-	TRBV12-3/TRBV12-4	TRBJ2-5	TGTGCCAGCAGTTTACAGGGGCCCGGGGAGACCCAGTACTTC	CASSLQGPGETQYF
-	15	many	TRBV7-6	TRBJ2-5	TGTGCCAGCAGCTTAGAAGCAGGGATCCAAGAGACCCAGTACTTC	CASSLEAGIQETQYF
TRBD2	18	-	TRBV5-6	TRBJ2-3	TGTGCCAGCAGCTTGGAAGAACTGGGACTAGCGGTCACAGATACGCAGTATTTT	CASSLEELGLAVTDTQYF
-	14	-	TRBV24-1	TRBJ1-5	TGTGCCACCAGTGATTTTAAGGGGGATCAGCCCCAGCATTTT	CATSDFKGDQPQHF
-	14	few	TRBV27	TRBJ2-1	TGTGCCAGCACCCTGGGACCCTTCTACAATGAGCAGTTCTTC	CASTLGPFYNEQFF
-	12	-	TRBV13	TRBJ1-5	TGTGCCAGCAGTAAAAGGGATCAGCCCCAGCATTTT	CASSKRDQPQHF
TRBD2	16	many	TRBV4-2	TRBJ2-1	TGTGCCAGCAGCCCGGGGGGGAACCTAGCCTACAATGAGCAGTTCTTC	CASSPGGNLAYNEQFF
TRBD1	12	many	TRBV12-3/TRBV12-4	TRBJ1-5	TGTGCCAGCAGGCAGGGGGGTCAGCCCCAGCATTTT	CASRQGGQPQHF
TRBD1	15	few	TRBV2	TRBJ2-7	TGTGCCAGCAGTGAAGCGCAGGGGGACCTTCGCGAGCAGTACTTC	CASSEAQGDLREQYF
-	14	-	TRBV12-3/TRBV12-4	TRBJ1-1	TGTGCCAGCAGTATAAGCAGGGGAGGGGCTGAAGCTTTCTTT	CASSISRGGAEAFF
-	12	-	TRBV25-1	TRBJ1-1	TGTGCCAGCAGTGATTCCTACACTGAAGCTTTCTTT	CASSDSYTEAFF
TRBD1	14	once	TRBV6-2/TRBV6-3	TRBJ2-5	TGTGCCAGCAGTCCTAGGGGGCTCGCGGAGACCCAGTACTTC	CASSPRGLAETQYF
-	17	few	TRBV14	TRBJ2-2	TGTGCCAGCAGCCAAGGTCGGTTCCGGGACGGACGGCTGGAGCTGTTTTTT	CASSQGRFRDGRLELFF
-	13	few	TRBV10-3	TRBJ1-4	TGTGCCATCAGCCCCCAAGGGGATGAAAAACTGTTTTTT	CAISPQGDEKLFF
-	12	few	TRBV19	TRBJ1-1	TGTGCCAGTATTCAGGGCGGGGTTGAAGCTTTCTTT	CASIQGGVEAFF
-	12	-	TRBV4-2	TRBJ2-5	TGTGCCAGCAGCCCTTATGGGGAGACCCAGTACTTC	CASSPYGETQYF
-	15	few	TRBV6-1	TRBJ2-1	TGTGCCAGCAGTGTACAGGGTCCCACCTACAATGAGCAGTTCTTC	CASSVQGPTYNEQFF
TRBD2	13	few	TRBV12-3/TRBV12-4	TRBJ2-5	TGTGCCGCCTCCAGCGGGGAGGGAGAGACCCAGTACTTC	CAASSGEGETQYF
-	12	few	TRBV6-6	TRBJ1-5	TGTGCCAGCAGACAGGAAGGTCAGCCCCAGCATTTT	CASRQEGQPQHF
-	14	many	TRBV7-6	TRBJ2-1	TGTGCCAGCAGCCCGCCGGGGTGGCACAATGAGCAGTTCTTC	CASSPPGWHNEQFF
TRBD2	19	-	TRBV7-6	TRBJ2-3	TGTGCCAGCAGCCCCTCAGCGGGGGGTCCGCGGGGGGGCACAGATACGCAGTATTTT	CASSPSAGGPRGGTDTQYF
-	17	many	TRBV7-6	TRBJ2-2	TGTGCCAGCATCACAAGATGGGACTCCTCGAACACCGGGGAGCTGTTTTTT	CASITRWDSSNTGELFF
-	13	-	TRBV27	TRBJ1-2	TGTGCCAGCAGTCCTACAGGTCCTTATGGCTACACCTTC	CASSPTGPYGYTF
-	14	-	TRBV6-5	TRBJ1-5	TGTGCCAGCACTAGAAGCAGGGGCCGTCAGCCCCAGCATTTT	CASTRSRGRQPQHF
-	15	-	TRBV18	TRBJ1-2	TGTGCCAGCTCACCCTGGTGGCCTCCTCTGCATGGCTACACCTTC	CASSPWWPPLHGYTF
-	14	many	TRBV7-9	TRBJ1-2	TGTGCCAGCAGCTTATTGGTGGCCAACTATGGCTACACCTTC	CASSLLVANYGYTF
-	14	few	TRBV20-1	TRBJ2-5	TGCAGTGCTAGGCCCAGGGTACCTCAAGAGACCCAGTACTTC	CSARPRVPQETQYF
-	13	few	TRBV20-1	TRBJ2-1	TGCAGTGCTAGAGATACGACTTCCAATGAGCAGTTCTTC	CSARDTTSNEQFF